The clone carrying this T cell receptor beta chain occurred many times. Its antigen is not identified. Synthesis of TCR cDNA relied on 5'RACE template switching, which attached a universal primer site and UMIs. MiXCR was run by TCRdb on the 5' RACE reads, yielding one entry per CDR3 protein. Of roughly 140,000 distinct CDR3 sequences listed, 7.7% are singletons. The CDR3 consists of 13 residues. Germline CDR1 SQVTM, CDR2 ANQGSEA. Trimming took off 4 bases at V and 4 bases at J, with 13 bases between the two ends. These data come from a study of T cells after yellow fever vaccination. Study as a whole: SMART-Seq v4 Ultra Low Input served to prepare low-cell-number fractions.

Study-wide findings and caveats: Weaker, the secondary response peaked sooner, at day 5 versus 15. Within FACS-sorted repertoires, abundant clonotypes contaminating from the bulk population could be present.

The chain carries TRBV29-1 and TRBJ2-5, with D perhaps TRBD1 or TRBD2 (5 bases each). The sample consisted of CD4+ T cells sorted from PBMCs, taken 5 days after the yellow fever booster vaccination. This sequence originates from a man between 25 and 39 years old who received the YFV17D yellow fever vaccine. The CDR3 DNA is TGCAGCGTTGCCGGGACCCCGTTAGAGACCCAGTACTTC. It codes for CSVAGTPLETQYF.